One sample yielded the 22 T cell receptor beta chains listed below, sequenced in a study of cytomegalovirus exposure and HLA in healthy donors. Researchers ran the PCR with 60 Vbeta and 13 Jbeta primers. Only in-frame clones appear in the TCRdb table, and some are missing; sequencing was by immunoSEQ multiplex PCR. Among about 210,000 clones listed, around 76% were seen once. Sequencing was performed on PBMCs. The receptor set was obtained from a man aged 35-49 years in good health and CMV-seropositive.

This chain links TRBV11-3 with TRBJ1-5; the D gene is possibly TRBD1 (5 bases). The CDR3 is made up of 15 amino acids. Looked up from germline, CDR1 is SGHNT and CDR2 is YENEEA. Trimming pared 8 bases from V and 2 bases from J, leaving 16 bases between. The CDR3 bases are TGTGCCAGCCGTTACGGGGGGTGTTGCAATCAGCCCCAGCATTTT. Translating gives CASRYGGCCNQPQHF.

V gene TRBV6-5 combines with J gene TRBJ2-1; no clear D gene. V lost 7 bases, J lost 8 bases, and 21 bases lay in between. The CDR3 runs to 15 residues. Germline values: CDR1 MNHEY, CDR2 SVGAGI. The CDR3 here is CASTLTGSHFDEQFF. CDR3 DNA: TGTGCCAGCACTCTTACCGGGTCTCATTTCGATGAGCAGTTCTTC.

This CDR3 reads CASSLGLAVLSEQFF. CDR3 in DNA: TGTGCCAGCAGCTTAGGGCTAGCGGTCTTAAGTGAGCAGTTCTTC. The J gene is TRBJ2-1, the V gene TRBV7-8; TRBD2 matches at 7 bases. Germline-derived CDR1 and CDR2 are SGHVS and FQNEAQ. The CDR3 covers 15 residues. V dropped 1 base and J dropped 9; count of bases not matched to a gene: 9. The variable domain in full, with the rest retrieved from reference TRBV7-8 and TRBJ2-1, is GAGVSQSPRYKVAKRGQDVALRCDPISGHVSLFWYQQALGQGPEFLTYFQNEAQLDKSGLPSDRFFAERPEGSVSTLKIQRTQQEDSAVYLCASSLGLAVLSEQFFGPGTRLTVL.

This chain links TRBV5-6 with TRBJ2-1, with 10 bases that match TRBD2. The germline gives CDR1 SGHDT, CDR2 YYEEEE. The CDR3 is made up of 16 amino acids. The V segment lost 3 bases and the J segment 7 bases; nucleotides outside the gene matches: 10. The CDR3 region is CASSSLAGGLSNEQFF. CDR3 coding DNA: TGTGCCAGCAGCTCCTTAGCGGGAGGACTATCGAATGAGCAGTTCTTC.

The gene calls are TRBV4-1 and TRBJ1-5, with D perhaps matching TRBD1 (5 bases). V lost 3 bases, J lost 7 bases, and 13 bases lay in between. The germline CDR1 and CDR2 sequences are MGHRA and YSYEKL. There are 14 residues in the CDR3. DNA of the CDR3: TGCGCCAGCAGCCATCAGGGAACGTGGCAGCCCCAGCATTTT. It is translated as CASSHQGTWQPQHF.

The V call is TRBV5-6, the J call TRBJ2-7; TRBD2 matches at 13 bases. The CDR3 totals 15 residues. V lost 2 bases, J lost 6 bases, and 5 bases stayed unmatched. The germline CDR1 and CDR2 sequences are SGHDT and YYEEEE. In DNA, the CDR3 is TGTGCCAGCAGCTTACAAGGACTAGCGGGAGCCGAGCAGTACGTC. It is translated as CASSLQGLAGAEQYV.

This chain joins TRBV27 and TRBJ2-1; 8 bases line up with TRBD2. V gave up 6 bases and J gave up 5 bases; unmatched junction bases: 15. CDR1 and CDR2 from the germline V gene are MNHEY and SMNVEV (reference sequence). This CDR3 has 17 residues. The CDR3 loop is CASSLMGLGRQNNEQFF. The CDR3 DNA sequence: TGTGCCAGCAGCCTTATGGGACTAGGCCGACAAAACAATGAGCAGTTCTTC.

This clone was detected a few times. The chain combines TRBV5-1 with TRBJ1-3; maybe TRBD1 (5 bases). V lost 6 bases and J 1 base, leaving 11 bases between the germline ends. Germline CDR1 reads SGHRS; CDR2 reads YFSETQ. The length of the CDR3 is 14 residues. The CDR3 sequence: CASTTGGSGNTIYF. In nucleotides, the CDR3 is TGCGCCAGCACGACCGGGGGGTCTGGAAACACCATATATTTT. Using reference TRBV5-1 and TRBJ1-3 for the parts outside the CDR3, the full variable domain is KAGVTQTPRYLIKTRGQQVTLSCSPISGHRSVSWYQQTPGQGLQFLFEYFSETQRNKGNFPGRFSGRQFSNSRSEMNVSTLELGDSALYLCASTTGGSGNTIYFGEGSWLTVV.

The chain is built from TRBV7-9 and TRBJ2-1; the D is unclear. Deletions cut 8 bases from V and 4 bases from J, with 6 bases between. The CDR3 consists of 11 residues. Germline CDR1 reads SEHNR; CDR2 reads FQNEAQ (reference sequence). This CDR3 is CASAKYNEQFF. The CDR3 region has the DNA TGTGCCAGCGCGAAGTACAATGAGCAGTTCTTC.

The J gene is TRBJ2-7, the V gene TRBV30; tentative D call: TRBD2 (6 bases). The CDR3 contains 14 residues. The germline V and J ends were trimmed by 2 bases and 0 bases, with 11 bases remaining between them. The germline gives CDR1 GTSNPN, CDR2 SVGIG (reference sequence). This CDR3 is CAWSLPSASYEQYF. CDR3 bases: TGTGCCTGGAGTCTCCCTAGCGCCTCCTACGAGCAGTACTTC.

The V gene is TRBV10-2, the J gene TRBJ2-1; D could derive from TRBD1 or TRBD2 (6 bases each). Trimming removed 6 bases from V and 8 bases from J, with 23 bases in between. CDR3 length equals 16 residues. Per the germline V gene, CDR1 is WSHSY and CDR2 is SAAADI. This chain's CDR3 is CASSEGGPVGGDEQFF. CDR3 in DNA: TGCGCCAGCAGCGAGGGGGGACCGGTGGGGGGTGATGAGCAGTTCTTC.

This chain uses TRBV10-3 with TRBJ2-1, with 12 positions matching TRBD2. Germline V gives CDR1 ENHRY, CDR2 SYGVKD. The CDR3 is 17 residues long. The junction had 17 bases not matched to a gene; V was cut back by 8 bases and J by 9 bases. For the CDR3, the DNA is TGTGCCATCGGTGTTGAGGGCCGACTAGCGGGAGCGGGTGAGCAGTTCTTC. This gives the protein CAIGVEGRLAGAGEQFF.

In this sample, this clone turned up a few times. The genes are TRBV6-1 and TRBJ1-1; D gene ambiguous. Trimming left V 7 bases short and J 1 base short, with 10 bases between. Germline CDR1 is MNHNS and CDR2 is SASEGT. This CDR3 has 13 amino acids. The CDR3 DNA is TGTGCCAGCAAGGGAGACCAGAACACTGAAGCTTTCTTT. Translation gives CASKGDQNTEAFF.

The chain carries TRBV6-5 and TRBJ1-4, with D maybe TRBD1 (6 bases). The CDR3 runs to 14 residues. Trimming took 5 bases from V and 5 from J, leaving 12 bases between them. Per germline, CDR1 MNHEY and CDR2 SVGAGI. The CDR3 protein is CASSVRGGNEKLFF. Written as DNA, the CDR3 is TGTGCCAGCAGTGTCAGGGGCGGGAATGAAAAACTGTTTTTT.

This rearrangement joins TRBV7-8 to TRBJ2-5, with 12 bases that match TRBD1. V was clipped by 0 bases and J by 5 bases; unmatched bases: 10. The length of the CDR3 is 18 residues. Germline CDR1 SGHVS, CDR2 FQNEAQ. CDR3: CASSLAFPGQGARETQYF. For the CDR3, the DNA is TGTGCCAGCAGCTTAGCCTTTCCGGGACAGGGGGCGCGGGAGACCCAGTACTTC.

The genes are TRBV27 and TRBJ1-4, with 9 bases lining up with TRBD1. The CDR3 runs 14 residues. Germline CDR1 MNHEY, CDR2 SMNVEV (reference sequence). V lost 5 bases and J lost 5; bases outside the gene matches: 3. CDR3 protein: CASSPGTGNEKLFF. CDR3 nucleotide sequence: TGTGCCAGCAGTCCAGGGACAGGGAATGAAAAACTGTTTTTT.

This chain connects TRBV9 to TRBJ2-2, with 10 bases that match TRBD2. The germline V gene encodes CDR1 SGDLS and CDR2 YYNGEE. The CDR3 runs to 17 residues. With V trimmed by 0 bases and J by 4 bases, 6 bases remained unmatched. The chain's CDR3 is CASSVVGTSVTTGELFF. CDR3 nucleotide sequence: TGTGCCAGCAGCGTAGTGGGGACTAGCGTAACCACCGGGGAGCTGTTTTTT.

The V gene is TRBV25-1, the J gene TRBJ2-6, with D perhaps TRBD2 (5 bases). Between the trimmed V and J ends, which lost 1 base and 2 bases, there was a span of 6 bases. Germline loops: CDR1 MGHDK, CDR2 SYGVNS. CDR3 length: 15 residues. Here the CDR3 reads CASSESGTGANVLTF. The DNA for the CDR3 is TGTGCCAGCAGTGAATCCGGGACTGGGGCCAACGTCCTGACTTTC. Drawing the rest from reference TRBV25-1 and TRBJ2-6, the complete variable domain is EADIYQTPRYLVIGTGKKITLECSQTMGHDKMYWYQQDPGMELHLIHYSYGVNSTEKGDLSSESTVSRIRTEHFPLTLESARPSHTSQYLCASSESGTGANVLTFGAGSRLTVL.

The chain is built from TRBV6-6 and TRBJ1-2; 8 bases align to TRBD1. Germline V lookup: CDR1 MNHNY, CDR2 SVGAGI (reference sequence). J gave up 5 bases and V 6 bases, and 8 bases lay outside the gene matches. This CDR3 is 14 amino acids long. The CDR3 DNA sequence: TGTGCCAGCAGCACCTCGACAGGGGAGTATGGCTACACCTTC. As protein: CASSTSTGEYGYTF.

The gene calls are TRBV6-5 and TRBJ2-7; D is possibly TRBD2 (5 bases). The CDR3 runs to 15 residues. Germline assignment: CDR1 MNHEY and CDR2 SVGAGI. Trimming left V 3 bases short and J 3 bases short, with 15 bases between. The DNA of the CDR3 is TGTGCCAGCAGTTATCAAATCGGACTGAACTACGAGCAGTACTTC. Protein sequence: CASSYQIGLNYEQYF.

The chain employs TRBV30 and TRBJ2-7; 11 bases line up with TRBD1. This CDR3 has 15 amino acids. Germline V gene lookup returns CDR1 GTSNPN and CDR2 SVGIG (reference sequence). The J segment lost 8 bases and the V segment lost 3 bases, leaving 12 bases of the junction unmatched. CDR3 bases: TGTGCCTGGAGCCGTCAGTGGACAGGGGGCAGTAAGCAGTACTTC. Residues: CAWSRQWTGGSKQYF. Looking up the rest from reference TRBV30 and TRBJ2-7 gives the full variable domain: SQTIHQWPATLVQPVGSPLSLECTVEGTSNPNLYWYRQAAGRGLQLLFYSVGIGQISSEVPQNLSASRPQDRQFILSSKKLLLSDSGFYLCAWSRQWTGGSKQYFGPGTRLTVT.

Only one count was recorded for this clone. Other DNA sequences from this sample encode an identical CDR3 as well. The chain combines TRBV5-6 with TRBJ2-7; 8 bases fit TRBD1. J lost 2 bases, V lost 5 bases, and 9 bases had no gene match. CDR3 size: 15 residues. Germline CDR1 and CDR2: SGHDT and YYEEEE. This CDR3 is CASRSRDRPTYEQYV. CDR3 nucleotide sequence: TGTGCCAGCAGATCCCGGGACAGGCCGACCTACGAGCAGTACGTC.